This is a list of T cell receptor beta chains from one sample in a study of T cell responses to AZD1222 COVID-19 vaccine. Assay used: immunoSEQ multiplex PCR; TCRdb lists only in-frame clones, some missing. Of 75,000 to 100,000 clones listed, approximately 90% were seen once; the top ten hold roughly an eighth. The sample in question was peripheral blood, obtained on day 0 of AZD1222 vaccination. The source is an adult in good health. The CDR3 runs from the conserved cysteine through the conserved F or W. Fields, in order: V gene, D gene, clone size, J gene, CDR3 protein, CDR3 DNA. The D gene is left open where the match is weak. The size entry is marked missing in some rows and otherwise reads once, few, many or a size class.

v_gene: TRBV2; d_gene: TRBD1; abundance: .; j_gene: TRBJ1-2; CDR3aa: CASRETGYYGYTF; CDR3nt: TGTGCCAGCAGGGAGACAGGGTACTATGGCTACACCTTC
v_gene: TRBV5-4; d_gene: .; abundance: .; j_gene: TRBJ2-7; CDR3aa: CASSPTAGQYEQYF; CDR3nt: TGTGCCAGCAGCCCTACGGCTGGGCAATACGAGCAGTACTTC
v_gene: TRBV9; d_gene: .; abundance: .; j_gene: TRBJ1-1; CDR3aa: CASSVVGGRGTEAFF; CDR3nt: TGTGCCAGCAGCGTAGTTGGGGGAAGAGGCACTGAAGCTTTCTTT
v_gene: TRBV18; d_gene: .; abundance: .; j_gene: TRBJ2-3; CDR3aa: CASSPPGSGRTDTQYF; CDR3nt: TGTGCCAGCTCACCACCGGGGAGCGGCCGCACAGATACGCAGTATTTT
v_gene: TRBV7-9; d_gene: .; abundance: .; j_gene: TRBJ2-1; CDR3aa: CASSPDGDNEQFF; CDR3nt: TGTGCCAGCAGCCCTGACGGGGACAATGAGCAGTTCTTC
v_gene: TRBV19; d_gene: TRBD2; abundance: .; j_gene: TRBJ2-1; CDR3aa: CASSPGLAGLDEQFF; CDR3nt: TGTGCCAGTAGTCCGGGACTAGCGGGATTGGATGAGCAGTTCTTC
v_gene: TRBV28; d_gene: TRBD1; abundance: .; j_gene: TRBJ1-1; CDR3aa: CASSTRDSGMNTEAFF; CDR3nt: TGTGCCAGCAGTACCCGGGACAGTGGAATGAACACTGAAGCTTTCTTT
v_gene: TRBV6-5; d_gene: TRBD1; abundance: .; j_gene: TRBJ1-2; CDR3aa: CASSYSAGQYGYTF; CDR3nt: TGTGCCAGCAGTTACTCGGCGGGACAGTATGGCTACACCTTC
v_gene: TRBV5-1; d_gene: TRBD1; abundance: .; j_gene: TRBJ2-7; CDR3aa: CASSLGQGARYEQYF; CDR3nt: TGCGCCAGCAGCCTAGGACAGGGGGCGCGTTACGAGCAGTACTTC
v_gene: TRBV3-1/TRBV3-2; d_gene: TRBD1; abundance: once; j_gene: TRBJ1-6; CDR3aa: CASSLRDRYNSPLHF; CDR3nt: TGTGCCAGCAGCCTCCGGGACAGGTATAATTCACCCCTCCACTTT
v_gene: TRBV29-1; d_gene: .; abundance: .; j_gene: TRBJ1-1; CDR3aa: CSVDRQNTEAFF; CDR3nt: TGCAGCGTTGACAGGCAGAACACTGAAGCTTTCTTT
v_gene: TRBV19; d_gene: .; abundance: .; j_gene: TRBJ2-1; CDR3aa: CASSIGKNLGLDEQFF; CDR3nt: TGTGCCAGTAGTATAGGGAAGAACTTGGGGTTGGATGAGCAGTTCTTC
v_gene: TRBV19; d_gene: .; abundance: once; j_gene: TRBJ1-5; CDR3aa: CASSMWGNQPQHF; CDR3nt: TGTGCCAGTAGTATGTGGGGGAACCAGCCCCAGCATTTT
v_gene: TRBV29-1; d_gene: TRBD1; abundance: .; j_gene: TRBJ1-2; CDR3aa: CSVDETGGGYGYTF; CDR3nt: TGCAGCGTTGACGAGACAGGGGGCGGCTATGGCTACACCTTC
v_gene: TRBV5-1; d_gene: .; abundance: once; j_gene: TRBJ1-5; CDR3aa: CASSLSSNQPQHF; CDR3nt: TGCGCCAGCAGCTTAAGTAGCAATCAGCCCCAGCATTTT
v_gene: TRBV13; d_gene: TRBD2; abundance: .; j_gene: TRBJ2-1; CDR3aa: CASSYRVRLAGYNEQFF; CDR3nt: TGTGCCAGCAGCTACCGAGTTCGACTAGCGGGGTACAATGAGCAGTTCTTC
v_gene: TRBV19; d_gene: .; abundance: .; j_gene: TRBJ2-1; CDR3aa: CASSYGGSYNEQFF; CDR3nt: TGTGCCAGTAGTTATGGGGGCTCCTACAATGAGCAGTTCTTC
v_gene: TRBV4-3; d_gene: .; abundance: .; j_gene: TRBJ1-2; CDR3aa: CASSQVGGNYGYTF; CDR3nt: TGCGCCAGCAGCCAAGTCGGTGGCAACTATGGCTACACCTTC
v_gene: TRBV6-6; d_gene: TRBD1; abundance: .; j_gene: TRBJ1-6; CDR3aa: CASSTGTGFHSPLHF; CDR3nt: TGTGCCAGCTCAACCGGGACAGGATTTCATTCACCCCTCCACTTT